Listed below are T cell receptor beta chains from one sample, sequenced in a study of PD-1 blockade in classical Hodgkin lymphoma. Profiling relied on immunoSEQ multiplex PCR, and the TCRdb table lists in-frame clones only, not all of them. The table shows about 97,000 clones, with 65% to 85% occurring only once. The sample in question was peripheral blood mononuclear cells (PBMCs), obtained at baseline. All receptors derive from a human donor with classical Hodgkin lymphoma. CDR3s include the opening cysteine and the closing phenylalanine or tryptophan. A D gene is named only where the DNA matches it firmly. The size field is filled for only some rows; it gives once, few, many or a size class.

clone_size: once; j_call: TRBJ2-1; v_call: TRBV14; d_call: -; cdr3_nt: TGTGCCAGCAGCCAGGCCCCCGGGGAGTACAATGAGCAGTTCTTC; cdr3_aa: CASSQAPGEYNEQFF
clone_size: few; j_call: TRBJ2-1; v_call: TRBV7-8; d_call: -; cdr3_nt: TGTGCCAGCAGCTCGACCTTTTGGGGAAACAATGAGCAGTTCTTC; cdr3_aa: CASSSTFWGNNEQFF
clone_size: -; j_call: TRBJ2-3; v_call: TRBV10-3; d_call: -; cdr3_nt: TGTGCCACCGAGGCGGACGGCACAGATACGCAGTATTTT; cdr3_aa: CATEADGTDTQYF
clone_size: -; j_call: TRBJ1-5; v_call: TRBV2; d_call: -; cdr3_nt: TGTGCCAGCATGCAGGGGAGCAATCAGCCCCAGCATTTT; cdr3_aa: CASMQGSNQPQHF
clone_size: -; j_call: TRBJ1-4; v_call: TRBV9; d_call: -; cdr3_nt: TGTGCCAGCAGCGTAGTTCCGGGAGAAAAACTGTTTTTT; cdr3_aa: CASSVVPGEKLFF
clone_size: -; j_call: TRBJ2-1; v_call: TRBV4-2; d_call: TRBD1; cdr3_nt: TGTGCCAGCAGCCCGATTGGGACAGGGGGTCTGGTTGAGCAGTTCTTC; cdr3_aa: CASSPIGTGGLVEQFF
clone_size: -; j_call: TRBJ2-7; v_call: TRBV7-9; d_call: TRBD2; cdr3_nt: TGTGCCAGCAGCCCAGGGACTAGCGGGAACTACGAGCAGTACTTC; cdr3_aa: CASSPGTSGNYEQYF
clone_size: -; j_call: TRBJ1-2; v_call: TRBV4-2; d_call: -; cdr3_nt: TGTGCCAGCAGCCGAAGAGAACAATCGGGGAGCCAGCCAATCTATGGCTACACCTTC; cdr3_aa: CASSRREQSGSQPIYGYTF
clone_size: -; j_call: TRBJ2-7; v_call: TRBV5-1; d_call: TRBD2; cdr3_nt: TGCGCCAGCAGCTTAAACACGGGACTAGCGACAACCTACGAGCAGTACTTC; cdr3_aa: CASSLNTGLATTYEQYF
clone_size: -; j_call: TRBJ2-1; v_call: TRBV4-2; d_call: -; cdr3_nt: TGTGCCAGCAGCCAAGTTAGTGGGGAGCAGTTCTTC; cdr3_aa: CASSQVSGEQFF
clone_size: -; j_call: TRBJ1-5; v_call: TRBV15; d_call: -; cdr3_nt: TGTGCCACCAGCAGGACTGATAGCAATCAGCCCCAGCATTTT; cdr3_aa: CATSRTDSNQPQHF
clone_size: -; j_call: TRBJ1-2; v_call: TRBV6-1; d_call: -; cdr3_nt: TGTGCCAGCAGTGAAGCAGGCGGTTATGGCTACACCTTC; cdr3_aa: CASSEAGGYGYTF
clone_size: -; j_call: TRBJ2-1; v_call: TRBV29-1; d_call: TRBD2; cdr3_nt: TGCAGCGCCCGGGGACTAGCGGGGGAGGAGCAGTTCTTC; cdr3_aa: CSARGLAGEEQFF
clone_size: -; j_call: TRBJ2-1; v_call: TRBV7-6; d_call: -; cdr3_nt: TGTGCCAGCAGCTTATTTGAACGCTCCTACAATGAGCAGTTCTTC; cdr3_aa: CASSLFERSYNEQFF
clone_size: -; j_call: TRBJ2-2; v_call: TRBV7-3; d_call: -; cdr3_nt: TGTGCCAGCAGCTTAACCGTGGGCGGGGAGCTGTTTTTT; cdr3_aa: CASSLTVGGELFF
clone_size: -; j_call: TRBJ1-2; v_call: TRBV19; d_call: TRBD1; cdr3_nt: TGTGCCAGTAGTATAGCCGGACAGGGTTATGGCTACACCTTC; cdr3_aa: CASSIAGQGYGYTF
clone_size: -; j_call: TRBJ1-5; v_call: TRBV11-2; d_call: -; cdr3_nt: TGTGCCAGCAGCTTAGAGGAGAATCAGCCCCAGCATTTT; cdr3_aa: CASSLEENQPQHF
clone_size: -; j_call: TRBJ2-5; v_call: TRBV11-2; d_call: -; cdr3_nt: TGTGCCAGCAGCTTAGGCAGGGCCCAAGAGACCCAGTACTTC; cdr3_aa: CASSLGRAQETQYF
clone_size: -; j_call: TRBJ2-7; v_call: TRBV30; d_call: -; cdr3_nt: TGTGCCTGGAGTACACGGGTTGCGGGTGAGCAGTACTTC; cdr3_aa: CAWSTRVAGEQYF
clone_size: -; j_call: TRBJ2-1; v_call: TRBV14; d_call: -; cdr3_nt: TGTGCCAGCAGCCCGACCCTCTCCTACAATGAGCAGTTCTTC; cdr3_aa: CASSPTLSYNEQFF
clone_size: once; j_call: TRBJ1-4; v_call: TRBV9; d_call: TRBD1; cdr3_nt: TGTGCCAGCAACCCCGGGACAGGGAATGAAAAACTGTTTTTT; cdr3_aa: CASNPGTGNEKLFF
clone_size: -; j_call: TRBJ2-7; v_call: TRBV11-3; d_call: TRBD1; cdr3_nt: TGTGCCAGCAGCCCCGGGCGGGGACAGGGCCCATCAGGGGGCTACGAGCAGTACTTC; cdr3_aa: CASSPGRGQGPSGGYEQYF
clone_size: -; j_call: TRBJ2-3; v_call: TRBV10-3; d_call: -; cdr3_nt: TGTGCCATCAGTGACGGCACAGATACGCAGTATTTT; cdr3_aa: CAISDGTDTQYF
clone_size: -; j_call: TRBJ2-3; v_call: TRBV29-1; d_call: TRBD2; cdr3_nt: TGCAGCGTTGAACTAGCGGGATCCCCAGATACGCAGTATTTT; cdr3_aa: CSVELAGSPDTQYF
clone_size: -; j_call: TRBJ2-2; v_call: TRBV6-1; d_call: -; cdr3_nt: TGTGCCAGCAGTGAGGGTGTTTCCACCGGGGAGCTGTTTTTT; cdr3_aa: CASSEGVSTGELFF
clone_size: -; j_call: TRBJ2-1; v_call: TRBV11-3; d_call: TRBD1; cdr3_nt: TGTGCCAGCAGCTTAGGTTGGACAGGCAATGAGCAGTTCTTC; cdr3_aa: CASSLGWTGNEQFF
clone_size: -; j_call: TRBJ2-7; v_call: TRBV6-5; d_call: TRBD2; cdr3_nt: TGTGCCAGCAGTTTCGGGGGGAGCTCCTACGAGCAGTACTTC; cdr3_aa: CASSFGGSSYEQYF
clone_size: -; j_call: TRBJ1-1; v_call: TRBV27; d_call: TRBD1; cdr3_nt: TGTGCCAGCAGTTCCGGACAGGTGAACACTGAAGCTTTCTTT; cdr3_aa: CASSSGQVNTEAFF
clone_size: -; j_call: TRBJ2-3; v_call: TRBV10-1; d_call: TRBD2; cdr3_nt: TGCGCCAGCAGTGAAGGACTAGCGGAACCCACAGATACGCAGTATTTT; cdr3_aa: CASSEGLAEPTDTQYF
clone_size: -; j_call: TRBJ1-5; v_call: TRBV7-9; d_call: TRBD1; cdr3_nt: TGTGCCAGCAGCCCCCCTGGGACAGACAATCAGCCCCAGCATTTT; cdr3_aa: CASSPPGTDNQPQHF
clone_size: once; j_call: TRBJ1-2; v_call: TRBV28; d_call: -; cdr3_nt: TGTGCCAGCAGTCCTGTGGTAGGGCGCGTCGGCTATGGCTACACCTTC; cdr3_aa: CASSPVVGRVGYGYTF
clone_size: -; j_call: TRBJ2-7; v_call: TRBV20-1; d_call: -; cdr3_nt: TGCAGTGCTAAGGGGGTAGAGAAGCAGTACTTC; cdr3_aa: CSAKGVEKQYF
clone_size: -; j_call: TRBJ2-1; v_call: TRBV9; d_call: -; cdr3_nt: TGTGCCAGCAGCGTAGCTACCTACAATGAGCAGTTCTTC; cdr3_aa: CASSVATYNEQFF
clone_size: -; j_call: TRBJ1-2; v_call: TRBV5-1; d_call: TRBD1; cdr3_nt: TGCGCCAGCAGCTTGGCCTCTACAGGGGATCGCTACACCTTC; cdr3_aa: CASSLASTGDRYTF
clone_size: -; j_call: TRBJ1-6; v_call: TRBV2; d_call: -; cdr3_nt: TGTGCCAGTAGACAGGCGTATTCACCCCTCCACTTT; cdr3_aa: CASRQAYSPLHF
clone_size: -; j_call: TRBJ2-5; v_call: TRBV10-3; d_call: -; cdr3_nt: TGTGCCATCAGTGTGGGAATGGAGACCCAGTACTTC; cdr3_aa: CAISVGMETQYF
clone_size: -; j_call: TRBJ2-7; v_call: TRBV28; d_call: -; cdr3_nt: TGTGCCAGCAGTTTCGTTGTGGGTCAGGGAGGCTACGAGCAGTACTTC; cdr3_aa: CASSFVVGQGGYEQYF
clone_size: -; j_call: TRBJ2-7; v_call: TRBV27; d_call: TRBD2; cdr3_nt: TGTGCCAGCAGTAAAGATCAGCGGGATCCTTACGAGCAGTACTTC; cdr3_aa: CASSKDQRDPYEQYF
clone_size: -; j_call: TRBJ1-2; v_call: TRBV28; d_call: -; cdr3_nt: TGTGCCAGCAGTTTAATACCAGGGAGGGTGAGGGGCTACACCTTC; cdr3_aa: CASSLIPGRVRGYTF
clone_size: many; j_call: TRBJ2-7; v_call: TRBV12-5; d_call: -; cdr3_nt: TGTGCTAGTGGTTTGGGACGCGGCGGGCAGGGCAGCCACGAGCAGTACTTC; cdr3_aa: CASGLGRGGQGSHEQYF
clone_size: once; j_call: TRBJ2-2; v_call: TRBV10-3; d_call: TRBD2; cdr3_nt: TGTGCCATCAGTGAGTCGAGAGGCGAACTAGCGGGAGTGGGCACCGGGGAGCTGTTTTTT; cdr3_aa: CAISESRGELAGVGTGELFF
clone_size: -; j_call: TRBJ1-6; v_call: TRBV5-1; d_call: TRBD1; cdr3_nt: TGCGCCAGCAGCTTCAGGACAGGGGAGGGTTCACCCCTCCACTTT; cdr3_aa: CASSFRTGEGSPLHF
clone_size: -; j_call: TRBJ2-6; v_call: TRBV7-9; d_call: -; cdr3_nt: TGTGCCAGCAGCTACGAGATATCTGGGGCCAACGTCCTGACTTTC; cdr3_aa: CASSYEISGANVLTF
clone_size: many; j_call: TRBJ2-7; v_call: TRBV19; d_call: TRBD1; cdr3_nt: TGTGCCAGTTCGTCCCGGGACAGAGCCTACGAGCAGTACTTC; cdr3_aa: CASSSRDRAYEQYF
clone_size: -; j_call: TRBJ2-7; v_call: TRBV27; d_call: -; cdr3_nt: TGTGCCAGCAGTTCTACGGGCCGCGAACAGCACTTC; cdr3_aa: CASSSTGREQHF
clone_size: -; j_call: TRBJ2-7; v_call: TRBV4-1; d_call: -; cdr3_nt: TGCGCCAGCAGCCCCCCGGGAAGGGGGGTCTACGAGCAGTACTTC; cdr3_aa: CASSPPGRGVYEQYF
clone_size: few; j_call: TRBJ2-5; v_call: TRBV29-1; d_call: -; cdr3_nt: TGCAGCGCCAACACAGGGTGGGAGACCCAGTACTTC; cdr3_aa: CSANTGWETQYF
clone_size: -; j_call: TRBJ1-1; v_call: TRBV5-1; d_call: TRBD1; cdr3_nt: TGCGCCAGCAGCTCCGGGACAGCCAACACTGAAGCTTTCTTT; cdr3_aa: CASSSGTANTEAFF
clone_size: -; j_call: TRBJ2-2; v_call: TRBV7-6; d_call: -; cdr3_nt: TGTGCCAGCAGCTTAGTTCTTCGGGGGCAGGGCGGGGAGCTGTTTTTT; cdr3_aa: CASSLVLRGQGGELFF
clone_size: few; j_call: TRBJ1-1; v_call: TRBV10-1; d_call: TRBD1; cdr3_nt: TGCGCCAGCAGTGAGGTGGGACAGATGAACACTGAAGCTTTCTTT; cdr3_aa: CASSEVGQMNTEAFF
clone_size: -; j_call: TRBJ2-1; v_call: TRBV20-1; d_call: TRBD2; cdr3_nt: TGCAGTGCGTACGGGACTAGTCAGTTCTTC; cdr3_aa: CSAYGTSQFF
clone_size: -; j_call: TRBJ1-3; v_call: TRBV19; d_call: -; cdr3_nt: TGTGCCAGTAGGCCCGTGGGGGCTGGGGGAAACACCATATATTTT; cdr3_aa: CASRPVGAGGNTIYF
clone_size: -; j_call: TRBJ2-2; v_call: TRBV28; d_call: -; cdr3_nt: TGTGCCAGCAGTCTATCCACCGGGGAGCTGTTTTTT; cdr3_aa: CASSLSTGELFF
clone_size: -; j_call: TRBJ2-1; v_call: TRBV19; d_call: TRBD2; cdr3_nt: TGTGCCAGTAGTATAGTGCGAGGACTGGGGGGGAATGAGCAGTTCTTC; cdr3_aa: CASSIVRGLGGNEQFF
clone_size: -; j_call: TRBJ2-1; v_call: TRBV1; d_call: -; cdr3_nt: TGCACCAGCAGCCAAGATGGGCGGACAGGGGGTAAAGTTTGGAGTAATGAGCAGTTCTTC; cdr3_aa: CTSSQDGRTGGKVWSNEQFF